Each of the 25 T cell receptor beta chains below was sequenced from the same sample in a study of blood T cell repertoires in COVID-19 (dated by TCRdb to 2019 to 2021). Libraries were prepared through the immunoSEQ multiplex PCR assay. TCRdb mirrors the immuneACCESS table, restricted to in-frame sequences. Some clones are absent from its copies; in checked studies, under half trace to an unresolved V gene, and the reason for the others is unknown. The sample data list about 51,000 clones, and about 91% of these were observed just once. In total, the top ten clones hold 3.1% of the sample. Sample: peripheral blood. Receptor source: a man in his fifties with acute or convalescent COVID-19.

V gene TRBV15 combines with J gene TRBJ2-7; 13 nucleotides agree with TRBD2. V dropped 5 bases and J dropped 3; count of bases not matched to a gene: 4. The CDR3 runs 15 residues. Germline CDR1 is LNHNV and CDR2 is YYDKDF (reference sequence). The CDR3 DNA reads TGTGCCACCAGCTCCGGACTAGCGGGGGTCTACGAGCAGTACTTC. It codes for CATSSGLAGVYEQYF. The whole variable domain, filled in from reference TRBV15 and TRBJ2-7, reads DAMVIQNPRYQVTQFGKPVTLSCSQTLNHNVMYWYQQKSSQAPKLLFHYYDKDFNNEADTPDNFQSRRPNTSFCFLDIRSPGLGDTAMYLCATSSGLAGVYEQYFGPGTRLTVT.

The CDR3 loop is CAWSVNRGNYGYTF. Written as DNA, the CDR3 is TGTGCCTGGAGTGTAAACAGGGGGAATTATGGCTACACCTTC. This chain links TRBV30 with TRBJ1-2, with 8 bases identical to TRBD1. V dropped 0 bases and J dropped 5; count of bases not matched to a gene: 5. The CDR3 runs to 14 residues. Germline loops: CDR1 GTSNPN, CDR2 SVGIG (reference sequence).

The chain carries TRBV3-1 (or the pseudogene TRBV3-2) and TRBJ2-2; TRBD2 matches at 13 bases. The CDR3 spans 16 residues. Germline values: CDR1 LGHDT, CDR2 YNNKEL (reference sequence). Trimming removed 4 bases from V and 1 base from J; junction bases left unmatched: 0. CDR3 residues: CASSRLAGGNTGELFF. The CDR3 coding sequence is TGTGCCAGCAGCCGACTAGCGGGGGGGAACACCGGGGAGCTGTTTTTT.

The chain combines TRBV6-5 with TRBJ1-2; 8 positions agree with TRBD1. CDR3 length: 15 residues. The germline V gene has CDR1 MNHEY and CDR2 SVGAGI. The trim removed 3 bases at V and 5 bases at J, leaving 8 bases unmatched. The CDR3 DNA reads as TGTGCCAGCAGTTATCGCCTTGGACAGGGTTATGGCTACACCTTC. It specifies CASSYRLGQGYGYTF.

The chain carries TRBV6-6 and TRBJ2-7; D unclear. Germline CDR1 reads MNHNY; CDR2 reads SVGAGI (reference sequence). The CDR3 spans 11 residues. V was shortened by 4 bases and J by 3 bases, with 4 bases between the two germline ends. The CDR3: CASSSLYEQYF. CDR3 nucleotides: TGTGCCAGCAGTTCCCTCTACGAGCAGTACTTC.

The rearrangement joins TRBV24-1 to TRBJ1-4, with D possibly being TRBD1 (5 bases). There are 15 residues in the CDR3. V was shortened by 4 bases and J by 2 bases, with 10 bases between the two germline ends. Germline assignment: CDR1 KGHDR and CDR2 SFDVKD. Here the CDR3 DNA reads TGTGCCACCAGTGAAGCAGGGCCCACTAATGAAAAACTGTTTTTT. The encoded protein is CATSEAGPTNEKLFF.

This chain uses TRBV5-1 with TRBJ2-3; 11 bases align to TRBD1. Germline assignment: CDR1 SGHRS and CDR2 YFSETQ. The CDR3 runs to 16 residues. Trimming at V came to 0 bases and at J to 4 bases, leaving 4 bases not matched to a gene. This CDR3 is CASSLGGQGASDTQYF. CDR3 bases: TGCGCCAGCAGCTTGGGAGGACAGGGGGCATCAGATACGCAGTATTTT. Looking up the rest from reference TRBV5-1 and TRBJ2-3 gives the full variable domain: KAGVTQTPRYLIKTRGQQVTLSCSPISGHRSVSWYQQTPGQGLQFLFEYFSETQRNKGNFPGRFSGRQFSNSRSEMNVSTLELGDSALYLCASSLGGQGASDTQYFGPGTRLTVL.

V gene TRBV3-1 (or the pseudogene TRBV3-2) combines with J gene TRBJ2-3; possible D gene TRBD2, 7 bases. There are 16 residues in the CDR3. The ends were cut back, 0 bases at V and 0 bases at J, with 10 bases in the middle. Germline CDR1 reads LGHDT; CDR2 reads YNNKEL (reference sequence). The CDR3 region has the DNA TGTGCCAGCAGCCAAGAGGGGGGGCTTAGCACAGATACGCAGTATTTT. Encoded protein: CASSQEGGLSTDTQYF.

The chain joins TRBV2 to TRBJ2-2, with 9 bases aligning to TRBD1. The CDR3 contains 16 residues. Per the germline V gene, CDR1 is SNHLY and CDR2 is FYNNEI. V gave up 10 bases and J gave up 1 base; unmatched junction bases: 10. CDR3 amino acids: CATFGTGSWNTGELFF. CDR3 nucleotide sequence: TGTGCCACCTTCGGGACAGGGTCTTGGAACACCGGGGAGCTGTTTTTT.

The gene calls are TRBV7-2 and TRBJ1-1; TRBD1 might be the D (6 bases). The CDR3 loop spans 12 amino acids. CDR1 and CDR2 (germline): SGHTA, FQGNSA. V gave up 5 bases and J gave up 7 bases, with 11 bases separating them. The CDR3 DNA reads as TGTGCCAGCAGCGTCCTACAGGGTGAAGCTTTCTTT. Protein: CASSVLQGEAFF.

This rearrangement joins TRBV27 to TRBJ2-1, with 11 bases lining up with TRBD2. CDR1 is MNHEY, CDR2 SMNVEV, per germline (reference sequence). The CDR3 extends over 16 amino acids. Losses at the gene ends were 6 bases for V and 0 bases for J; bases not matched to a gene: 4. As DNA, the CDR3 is TGTGCCAGCAGGGCTAGCGGGGGGCTCTCCTACAATGAGCAGTTCTTC. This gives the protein CASRASGGLSYNEQFF.

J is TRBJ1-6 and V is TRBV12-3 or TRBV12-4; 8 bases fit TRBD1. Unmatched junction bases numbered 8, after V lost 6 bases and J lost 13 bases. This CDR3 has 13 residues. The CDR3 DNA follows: TGTGCCAGCAGCGGACAGGGAGTTGGGCCCCTCCACTTT. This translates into CASSGQGVGPLHF.

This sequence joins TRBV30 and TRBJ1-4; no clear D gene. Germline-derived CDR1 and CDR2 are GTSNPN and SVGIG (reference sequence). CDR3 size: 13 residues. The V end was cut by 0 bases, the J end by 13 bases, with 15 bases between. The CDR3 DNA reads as TGTGCCTGGAGTGTAGATGCGGGCCCTCGACTGTTTTTT. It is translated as CAWSVDAGPRLFF.

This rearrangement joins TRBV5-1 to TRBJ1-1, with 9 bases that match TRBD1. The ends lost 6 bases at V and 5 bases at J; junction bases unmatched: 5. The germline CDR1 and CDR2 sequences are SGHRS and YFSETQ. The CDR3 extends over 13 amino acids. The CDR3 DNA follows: TGCGCCAGCATGGGACAGGGTGGAACTGAAGCTTTCTTT. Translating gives CASMGQGGTEAFF. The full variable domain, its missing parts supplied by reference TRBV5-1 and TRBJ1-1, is KAGVTQTPRYLIKTRGQQVTLSCSPISGHRSVSWYQQTPGQGLQFLFEYFSETQRNKGNFPGRFSGRQFSNSRSEMNVSTLELGDSALYLCASMGQGGTEAFFGQGTRLTVV.

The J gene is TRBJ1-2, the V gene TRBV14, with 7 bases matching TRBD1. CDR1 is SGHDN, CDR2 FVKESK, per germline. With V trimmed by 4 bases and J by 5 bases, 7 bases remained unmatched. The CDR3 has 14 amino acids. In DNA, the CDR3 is TGTGCCAGCAGCCGGGCAGGGGGGCGGTATGGCTACACCTTC. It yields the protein CASSRAGGRYGYTF.

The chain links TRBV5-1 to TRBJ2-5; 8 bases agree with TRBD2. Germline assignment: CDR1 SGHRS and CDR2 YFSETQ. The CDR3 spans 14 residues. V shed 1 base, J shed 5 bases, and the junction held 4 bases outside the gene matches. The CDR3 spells CASSLRGGIETQYF. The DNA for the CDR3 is TGCGCCAGCAGCTTGCGGGGGGGTATCGAGACCCAGTACTTC.

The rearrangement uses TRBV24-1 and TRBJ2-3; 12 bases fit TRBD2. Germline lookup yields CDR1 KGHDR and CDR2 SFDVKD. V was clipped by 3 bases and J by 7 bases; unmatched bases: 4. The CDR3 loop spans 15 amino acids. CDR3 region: CATSDQTSGGYTQYF. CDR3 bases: TGTGCCACCAGTGATCAAACTAGCGGGGGGTATACGCAGTATTTT.

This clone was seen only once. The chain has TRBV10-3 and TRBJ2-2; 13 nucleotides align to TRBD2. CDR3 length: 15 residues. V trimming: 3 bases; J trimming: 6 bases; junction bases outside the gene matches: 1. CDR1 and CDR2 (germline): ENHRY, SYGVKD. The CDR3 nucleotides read TGTGCCATCAGTGAAGGACTAGCGGGGGCCGGGGAGCTGTTTTTT. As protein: CAISEGLAGAGELFF.

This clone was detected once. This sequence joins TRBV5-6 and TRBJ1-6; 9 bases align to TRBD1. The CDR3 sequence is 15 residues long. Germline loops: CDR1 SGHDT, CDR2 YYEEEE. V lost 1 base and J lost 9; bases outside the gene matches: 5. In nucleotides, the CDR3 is TGTGCCAGCAGCTTGAGGGACAGGGTAACTTCACCCCTCCACTTT. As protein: CASSLRDRVTSPLHF.

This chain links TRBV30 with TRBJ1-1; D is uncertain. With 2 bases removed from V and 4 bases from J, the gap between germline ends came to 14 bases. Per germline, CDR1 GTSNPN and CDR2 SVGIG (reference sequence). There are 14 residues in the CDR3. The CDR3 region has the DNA TGTGCCTGGAGTCGCGGCCCTAGAGGCACTGAAGCTTTCTTT. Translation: CAWSRGPRGTEAFF.

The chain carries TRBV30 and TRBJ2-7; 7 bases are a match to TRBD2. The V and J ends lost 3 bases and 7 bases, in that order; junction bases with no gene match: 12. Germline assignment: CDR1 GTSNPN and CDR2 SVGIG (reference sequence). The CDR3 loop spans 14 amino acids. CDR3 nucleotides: TGTGCCTGGAGGAAGGGGACTATTCCTGGGGAGCAGTACTTC. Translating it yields CAWRKGTIPGEQYF.

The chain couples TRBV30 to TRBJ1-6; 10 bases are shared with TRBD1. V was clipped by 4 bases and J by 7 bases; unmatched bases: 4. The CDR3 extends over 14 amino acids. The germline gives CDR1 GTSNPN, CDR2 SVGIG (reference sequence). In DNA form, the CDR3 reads TGTGCCTGGAATTCGGGACAGGGGAATTCACCCCTCCACTTT. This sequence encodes CAWNSGQGNSPLHF.

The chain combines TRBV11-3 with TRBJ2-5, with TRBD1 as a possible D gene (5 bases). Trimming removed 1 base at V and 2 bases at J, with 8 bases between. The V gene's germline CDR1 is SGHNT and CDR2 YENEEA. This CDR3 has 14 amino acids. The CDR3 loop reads CASSLGPGQETQYF. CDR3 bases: TGTGCCAGCAGCTTAGGGCCAGGGCAAGAGACCCAGTACTTC.

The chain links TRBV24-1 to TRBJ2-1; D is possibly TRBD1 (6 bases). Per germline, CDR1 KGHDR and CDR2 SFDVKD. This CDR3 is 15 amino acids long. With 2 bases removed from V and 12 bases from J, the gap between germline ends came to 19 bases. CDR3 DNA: TGTGCCACCAGTGATTCGAAACAGGGAGTCTGGGCGCAGTTCTTC. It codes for CATSDSKQGVWAQFF.

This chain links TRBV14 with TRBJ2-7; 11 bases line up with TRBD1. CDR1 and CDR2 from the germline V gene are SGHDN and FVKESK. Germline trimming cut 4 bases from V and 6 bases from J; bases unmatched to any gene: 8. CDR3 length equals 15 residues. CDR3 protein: CASSRAPGQGGEQYF. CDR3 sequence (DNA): TGTGCCAGCAGCCGAGCACCGGGACAGGGGGGCGAGCAGTACTTC.